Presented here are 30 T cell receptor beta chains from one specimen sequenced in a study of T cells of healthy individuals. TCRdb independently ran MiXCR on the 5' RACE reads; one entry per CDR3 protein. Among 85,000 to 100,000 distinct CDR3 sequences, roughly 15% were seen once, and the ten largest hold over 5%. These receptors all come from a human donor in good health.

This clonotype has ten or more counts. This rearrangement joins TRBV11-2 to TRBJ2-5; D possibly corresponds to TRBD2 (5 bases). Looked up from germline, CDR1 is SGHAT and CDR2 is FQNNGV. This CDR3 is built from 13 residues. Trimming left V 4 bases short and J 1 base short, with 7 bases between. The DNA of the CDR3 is TGTGCCAGCAGCTCGGACTTCCAAGAGACCCAGTACTTC. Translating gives CASSSDFQETQYF.

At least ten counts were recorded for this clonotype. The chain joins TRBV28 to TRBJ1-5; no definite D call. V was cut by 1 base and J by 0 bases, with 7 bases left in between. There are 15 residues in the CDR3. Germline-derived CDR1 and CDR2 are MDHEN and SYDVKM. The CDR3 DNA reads TGTGCCAGCAGTTTATCCAGTCATAGCAATCAGCCCCAGCATTTT. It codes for CASSLSSHSNQPQHF.

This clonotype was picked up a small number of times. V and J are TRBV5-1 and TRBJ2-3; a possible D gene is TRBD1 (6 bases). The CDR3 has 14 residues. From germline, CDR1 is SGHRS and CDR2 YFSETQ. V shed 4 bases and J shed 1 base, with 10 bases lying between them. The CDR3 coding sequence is TGCGCCAGCAGCCAGGACAGTGGCACAGATACGCAGTATTTT. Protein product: CASSQDSGTDTQYF.

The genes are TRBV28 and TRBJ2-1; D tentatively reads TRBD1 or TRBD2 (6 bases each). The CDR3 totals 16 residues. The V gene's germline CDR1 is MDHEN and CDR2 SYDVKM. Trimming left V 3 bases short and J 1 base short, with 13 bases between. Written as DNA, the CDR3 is TGTGCCAGCAGTTTTATGGGGGGCTTTTCCTACAATGAGCAGTTCTTC. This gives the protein CASSFMGGFSYNEQFF.

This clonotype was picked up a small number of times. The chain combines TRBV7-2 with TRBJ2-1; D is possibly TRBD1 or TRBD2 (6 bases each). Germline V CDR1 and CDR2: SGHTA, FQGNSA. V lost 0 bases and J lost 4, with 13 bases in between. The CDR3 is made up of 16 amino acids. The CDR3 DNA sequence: TGTGCCAGCAGCTTAGCGACGACTAGGGGGTACAATGAGCAGTTCTTC. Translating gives CASSLATTRGYNEQFF.

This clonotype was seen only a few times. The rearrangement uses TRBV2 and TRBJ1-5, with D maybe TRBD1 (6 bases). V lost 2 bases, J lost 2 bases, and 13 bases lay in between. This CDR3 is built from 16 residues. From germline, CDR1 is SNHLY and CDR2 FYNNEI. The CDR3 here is CASSEMRGGRNQPQHF. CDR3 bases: TGTGCCAGCAGTGAAATGCGCGGGGGGCGCAATCAGCCCCAGCATTTT.

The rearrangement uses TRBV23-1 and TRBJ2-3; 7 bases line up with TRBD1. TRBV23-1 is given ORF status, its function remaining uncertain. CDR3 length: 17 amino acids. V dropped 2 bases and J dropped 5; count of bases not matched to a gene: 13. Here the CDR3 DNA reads TGCGCCAGCAGTCAAAGAGTCCCGGGACAGCATCAAGATACGCAGTATTTT. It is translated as CASSQRVPGQHQDTQYF.

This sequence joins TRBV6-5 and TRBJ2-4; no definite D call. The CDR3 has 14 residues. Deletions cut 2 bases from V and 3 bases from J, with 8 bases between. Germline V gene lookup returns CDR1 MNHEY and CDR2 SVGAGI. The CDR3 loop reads CASSYRRGKNIQYF. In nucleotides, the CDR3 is TGTGCCAGCAGTTACCGGAGAGGCAAAAACATTCAGTACTTC.

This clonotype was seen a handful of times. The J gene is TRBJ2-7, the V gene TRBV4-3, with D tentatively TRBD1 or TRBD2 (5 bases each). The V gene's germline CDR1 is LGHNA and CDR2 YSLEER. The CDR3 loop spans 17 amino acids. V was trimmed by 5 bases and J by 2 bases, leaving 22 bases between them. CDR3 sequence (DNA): TGCGCCAGCAGCACCGACCCGGTCAGGGAGTTCCCCTACGAGCAGTACTTC. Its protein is CASSTDPVREFPYEQYF.

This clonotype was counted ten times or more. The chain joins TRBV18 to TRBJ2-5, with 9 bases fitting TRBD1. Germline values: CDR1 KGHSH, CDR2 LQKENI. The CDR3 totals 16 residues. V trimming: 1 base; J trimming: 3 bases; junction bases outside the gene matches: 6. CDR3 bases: TGTGCCAGCTCACCACGTTGGACAGGGGTAGAAGAGACCCAGTACTTC. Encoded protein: CASSPRWTGVEETQYF.

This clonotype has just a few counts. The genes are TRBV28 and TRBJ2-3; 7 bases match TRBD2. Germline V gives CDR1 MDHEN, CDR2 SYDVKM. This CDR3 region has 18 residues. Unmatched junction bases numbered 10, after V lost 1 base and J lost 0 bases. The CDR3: CASSLFSSGGASTDTQYF. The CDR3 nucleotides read TGTGCCAGCAGTTTATTCTCTAGCGGAGGTGCTAGCACAGATACGCAGTATTTT.

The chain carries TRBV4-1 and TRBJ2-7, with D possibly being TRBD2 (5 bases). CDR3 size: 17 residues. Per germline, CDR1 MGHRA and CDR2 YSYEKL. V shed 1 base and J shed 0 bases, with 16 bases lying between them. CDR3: CASSQVVTGISSYEQYF. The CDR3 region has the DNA TGCGCCAGCAGCCAAGTTGTAACGGGGATTAGCTCCTACGAGCAGTACTTC.

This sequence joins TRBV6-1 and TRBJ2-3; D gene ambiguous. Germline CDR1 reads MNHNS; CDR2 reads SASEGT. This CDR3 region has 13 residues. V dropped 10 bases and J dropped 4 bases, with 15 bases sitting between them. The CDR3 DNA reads TGTGCCACCACAGCCTGGTTGGCAGATACGCAGTATTTT. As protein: CATTAWLADTQYF.

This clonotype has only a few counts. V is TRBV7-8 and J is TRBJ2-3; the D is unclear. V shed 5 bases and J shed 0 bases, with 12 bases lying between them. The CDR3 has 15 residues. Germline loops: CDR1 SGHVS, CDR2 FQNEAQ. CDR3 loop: CASSQLVTSTDTQYF. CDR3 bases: TGTGCCAGCAGCCAATTGGTGACAAGCACAGATACGCAGTATTTT.

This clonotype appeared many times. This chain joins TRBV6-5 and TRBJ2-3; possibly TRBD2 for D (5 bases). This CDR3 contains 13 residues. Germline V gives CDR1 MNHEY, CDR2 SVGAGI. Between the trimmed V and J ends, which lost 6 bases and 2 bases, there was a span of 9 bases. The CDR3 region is CASRPDFTDTQYF. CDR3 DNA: TGTGCCAGCAGACCGGACTTCACAGATACGCAGTATTTT.

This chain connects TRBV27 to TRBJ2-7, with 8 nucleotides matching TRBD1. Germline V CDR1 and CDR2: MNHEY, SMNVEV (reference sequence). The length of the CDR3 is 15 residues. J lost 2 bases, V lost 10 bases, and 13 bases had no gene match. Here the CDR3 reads CATGQGPNNPYEQYF. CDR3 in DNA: TGTGCCACCGGACAGGGACCCAACAACCCCTACGAGCAGTACTTC.

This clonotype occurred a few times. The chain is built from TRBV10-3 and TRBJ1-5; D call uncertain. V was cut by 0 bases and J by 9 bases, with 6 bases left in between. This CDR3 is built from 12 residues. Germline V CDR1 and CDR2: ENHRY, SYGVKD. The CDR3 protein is CAISESILPQHF. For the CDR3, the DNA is TGTGCCATCAGTGAGTCGATTTTGCCCCAGCATTTT.

This CDR3 is CASSLGTSGEGDTQYF. CDR3 sequence (DNA): TGTGCCAGCAGCTTAGGGACTAGCGGGGAAGGAGATACGCAGTATTTT. The V call is TRBV7-2, the J call TRBJ2-3; 12 bases fit TRBD2. Germline-derived CDR1 and CDR2 are SGHTA and FQGNSA. The CDR3 length is 16 residues. J gave up 5 bases and V 1 base, and 4 bases lay outside the gene matches.

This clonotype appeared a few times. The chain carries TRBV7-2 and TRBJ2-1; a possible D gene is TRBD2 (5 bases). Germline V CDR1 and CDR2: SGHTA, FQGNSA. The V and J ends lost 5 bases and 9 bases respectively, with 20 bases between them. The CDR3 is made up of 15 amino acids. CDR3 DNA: TGTGCCAGCAGCCCAAGCGTGAACCGGGGTGGTGAGCAGTTCTTC. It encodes CASSPSVNRGGEQFF.

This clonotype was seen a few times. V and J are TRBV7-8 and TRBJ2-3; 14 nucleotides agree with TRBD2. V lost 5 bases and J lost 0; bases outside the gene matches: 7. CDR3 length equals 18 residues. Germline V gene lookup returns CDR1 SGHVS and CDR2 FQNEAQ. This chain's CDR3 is CASSEGLAGEYSTDTQYF. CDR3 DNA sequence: TGTGCCAGCAGCGAGGGACTAGCGGGGGAATATAGCACAGATACGCAGTATTTT.

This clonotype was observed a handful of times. CDR3 loop: CASSLISSYEQYF. The DNA of the CDR3 is TGTGCCAGCAGCTTAATTAGCTCCTACGAGCAGTACTTC. The J gene is TRBJ2-7, the V gene TRBV7-8; no definite D call. The CDR3 is made up of 13 amino acids. Trimming took off 2 bases at V and 0 bases at J, with 5 bases between the two ends. Per germline, CDR1 SGHVS and CDR2 FQNEAQ. The full variable domain, in which reference TRBV7-8 and TRBJ2-7 provide the parts outside the CDR3, is GAGVSQSPRYKVAKRGQDVALRCDPISGHVSLFWYQQALGQGPEFLTYFQNEAQLDKSGLPSDRFFAERPEGSVSTLKIQRTQQEDSAVYLCASSLISSYEQYFGPGTRLTVT.

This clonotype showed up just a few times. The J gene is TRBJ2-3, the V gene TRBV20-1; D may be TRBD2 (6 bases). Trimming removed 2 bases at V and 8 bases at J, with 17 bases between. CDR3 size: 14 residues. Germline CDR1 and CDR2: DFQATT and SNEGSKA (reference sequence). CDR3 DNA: TGCAGTGCTAGACTGGGCCCCCTGCGGGGTACGCAGTATTTT. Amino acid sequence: CSARLGPLRGTQYF.

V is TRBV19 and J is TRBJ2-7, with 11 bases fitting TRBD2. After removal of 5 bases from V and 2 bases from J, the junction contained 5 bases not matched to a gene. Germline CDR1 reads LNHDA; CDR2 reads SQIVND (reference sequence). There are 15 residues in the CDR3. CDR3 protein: CASSFRLAGTYEQYF. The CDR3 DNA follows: TGTGCCAGTAGTTTCCGACTAGCGGGGACCTACGAGCAGTACTTC.

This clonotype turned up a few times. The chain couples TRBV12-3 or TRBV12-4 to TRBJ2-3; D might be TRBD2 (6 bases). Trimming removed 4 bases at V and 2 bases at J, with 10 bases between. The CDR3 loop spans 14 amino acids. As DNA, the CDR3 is TGTGCCAGCAGTTCGGGGGTTGTCACAGATACGCAGTATTTT. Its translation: CASSSGVVTDTQYF.

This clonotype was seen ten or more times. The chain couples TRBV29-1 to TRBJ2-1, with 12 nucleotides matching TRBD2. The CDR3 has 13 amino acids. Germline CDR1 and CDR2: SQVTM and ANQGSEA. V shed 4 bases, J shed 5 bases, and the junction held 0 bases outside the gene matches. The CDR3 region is CSVGTSGNNEQFF. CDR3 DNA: TGCAGCGTTGGGACTAGCGGGAACAATGAGCAGTTCTTC.

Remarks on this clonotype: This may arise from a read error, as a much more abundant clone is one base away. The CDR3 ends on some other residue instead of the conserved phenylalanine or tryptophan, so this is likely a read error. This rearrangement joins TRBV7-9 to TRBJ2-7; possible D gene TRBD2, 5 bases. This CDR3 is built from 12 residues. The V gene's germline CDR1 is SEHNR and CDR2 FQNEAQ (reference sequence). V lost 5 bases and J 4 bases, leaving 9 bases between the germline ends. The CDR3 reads CASSNAGYEQYS. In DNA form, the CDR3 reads TGTGCCAGCAGCAACGCGGGTTACGAGCAGTACTCC.

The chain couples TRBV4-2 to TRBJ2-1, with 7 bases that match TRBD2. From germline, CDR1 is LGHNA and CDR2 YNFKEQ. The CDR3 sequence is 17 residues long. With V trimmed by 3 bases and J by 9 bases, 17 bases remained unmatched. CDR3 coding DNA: TGTGCCAGCAGCCATACTCTCGGTGGGGGGGGAAGAGGTGAGCAGTTCTTC. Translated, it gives CASSHTLGGGGRGEQFF.

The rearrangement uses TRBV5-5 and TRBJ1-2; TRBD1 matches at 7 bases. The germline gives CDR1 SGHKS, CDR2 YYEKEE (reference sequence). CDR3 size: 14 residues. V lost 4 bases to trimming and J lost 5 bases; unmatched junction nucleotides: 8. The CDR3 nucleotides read TGTGCCAGCAGCCCAGGACAGGTGGTGTATGGCTACACCTTC. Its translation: CASSPGQVVYGYTF.

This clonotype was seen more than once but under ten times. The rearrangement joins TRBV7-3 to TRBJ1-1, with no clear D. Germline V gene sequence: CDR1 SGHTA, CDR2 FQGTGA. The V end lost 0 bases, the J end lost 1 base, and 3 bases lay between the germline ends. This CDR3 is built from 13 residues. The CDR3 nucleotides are TGTGCCAGCAGCTTAACTTGGAACACTGAAGCTTTCTTT. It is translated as CASSLTWNTEAFF.

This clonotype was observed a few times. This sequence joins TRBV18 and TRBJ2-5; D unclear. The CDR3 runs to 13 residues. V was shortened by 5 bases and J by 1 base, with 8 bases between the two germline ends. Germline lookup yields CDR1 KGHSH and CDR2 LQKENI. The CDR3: CASSVLRQETQYF. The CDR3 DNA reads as TGTGCCAGCTCAGTCCTACGCCAAGAGACCCAGTACTTC.